This T cell receptor beta chain originates from a study of blood T cell repertoires in COVID-19. Across the whole study: Spain, Italy and the United States supplied samples that represented acute and convalescent COVID-19.

The germline V and J ends were trimmed by 1 base and 2 bases, with 11 bases remaining between them. CDR3 length: 15 amino acids. Germline values: CDR1 SGHVS, CDR2 FQNEAQ. Clones were sequenced by immunoSEQ multiplex PCR, and TCRdb holds only the in-frame ones, with some missing. The table includes 40,000 to 55,000 clones, 60% to 80% detected once. The genes are TRBV7-8 and TRBJ1-1, with a weak D call TRBD1 (6 bases). The TCR originated in a woman in her forties or fifties with acute COVID-19. Sequenced sample: PBMCs or T cells enriched from blood (not recorded which). Written as DNA, the CDR3 is TGTGCCAGCAGCTTAGGAGGGGGACAAAACACTGAAGCTTTCTTT. This encodes CASSLGGGQNTEAFF.